This T cell receptor beta chain is from a study of shared clonotypes between healthy human individuals. This table comes from immunoSEQ multiplex PCR, and its TCRdb copy is limited to in-frame clones, with some not included. The sample lists 2,500,000 or so clones, around 90% occurring once. Germline V gene lookup returns CDR1 MDHEN and CDR2 SYDVKM. Trimming stripped 1 base from V and 5 bases from J, with 2 bases between. This CDR3 contains 11 residues. In the case of this clone: Additional DNA sequences in this sample encode the identical CDR3.

Specimen: naive CD4+ T cells from PBMCs. Subset reported: CD45RA+ positively selected. The V call is TRBV28, the J call TRBJ2-5; D remains ambiguous. The receptor's source is a man between 18 and 29 years old in good health. Some clones in this sample may be carry-over from other donors' samples. Here the CDR3 DNA reads TGTGCCAGCAGTTTATTGGAGACCCAGTACTTC. It is translated as CASSLLETQYF.